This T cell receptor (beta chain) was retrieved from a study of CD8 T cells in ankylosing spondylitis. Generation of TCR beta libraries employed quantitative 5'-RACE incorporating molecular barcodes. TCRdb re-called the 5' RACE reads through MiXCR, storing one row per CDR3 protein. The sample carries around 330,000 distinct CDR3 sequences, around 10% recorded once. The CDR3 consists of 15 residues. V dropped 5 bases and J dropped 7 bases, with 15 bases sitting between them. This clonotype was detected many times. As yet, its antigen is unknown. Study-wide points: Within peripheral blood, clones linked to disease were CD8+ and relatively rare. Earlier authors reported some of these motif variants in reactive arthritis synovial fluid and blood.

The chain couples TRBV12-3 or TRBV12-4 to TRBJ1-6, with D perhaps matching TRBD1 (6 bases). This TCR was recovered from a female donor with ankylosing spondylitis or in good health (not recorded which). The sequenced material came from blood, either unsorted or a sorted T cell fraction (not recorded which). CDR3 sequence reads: CASSQEGQRNSPLHF. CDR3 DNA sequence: TGTGCCAGCAGTCAGGAAGGACAGCGGAATTCACCCCTCCACTTT.